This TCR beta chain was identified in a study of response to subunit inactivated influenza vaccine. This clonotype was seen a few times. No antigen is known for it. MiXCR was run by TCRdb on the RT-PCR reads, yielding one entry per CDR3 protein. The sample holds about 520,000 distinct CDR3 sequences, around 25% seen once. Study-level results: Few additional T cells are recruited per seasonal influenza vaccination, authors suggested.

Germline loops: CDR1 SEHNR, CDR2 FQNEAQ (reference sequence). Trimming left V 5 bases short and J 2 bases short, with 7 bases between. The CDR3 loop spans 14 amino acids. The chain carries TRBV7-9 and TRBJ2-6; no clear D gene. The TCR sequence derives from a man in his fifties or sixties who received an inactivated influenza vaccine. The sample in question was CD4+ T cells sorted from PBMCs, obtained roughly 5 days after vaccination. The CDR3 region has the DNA TGTGCCAGCAGCGCGACCCCTGGGGCCAACGTCCTGACTTTC. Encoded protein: CASSATPGANVLTF.